Listed here is a single TCR beta chain. This entry belongs to a study of shared clonotypes between healthy human individuals. Study information: For every donor, three CD4 naive, three CD4 memory, two CD8 naive and one CD8 memory plates were used.

Cells designated naive CD8 were CD45RO-negative and were positively selected for CCR7, with terminally differentiated effector memory CD45RA+ cells excluded. Donors included only healthy HIV-negative adults lacking recent acute infections or vaccinations. This CDR3 region has 15 residues. Trimming stripped 1 base from V and 5 bases from J, with 11 bases between. From germline, CDR1 is SGHVS and CDR2 FQNEAQ. Sequencing was performed with immunoSEQ multiplex PCR; in TCRdb, only in-frame clones are kept and a portion is missing. The repertoire holds approximately 2,000,000 clones, roughly 95% seen once, with around 1.8% in the top ten.

This chain connects TRBV7-8 to TRBJ1-4; D unresolved. Material for sequencing was naive CD8+ T cells from PBMCs. This TCR came from a man aged 18 to 30 in good health. Some clones in this sample may be carry-over from other donors' samples. The CDR3 region has the DNA TGTGCCAGCAGCTTAGTCCCGGGTAGAAATGAAAAACTGTTTTTT. Protein sequence: CASSLVPGRNEKLFF.